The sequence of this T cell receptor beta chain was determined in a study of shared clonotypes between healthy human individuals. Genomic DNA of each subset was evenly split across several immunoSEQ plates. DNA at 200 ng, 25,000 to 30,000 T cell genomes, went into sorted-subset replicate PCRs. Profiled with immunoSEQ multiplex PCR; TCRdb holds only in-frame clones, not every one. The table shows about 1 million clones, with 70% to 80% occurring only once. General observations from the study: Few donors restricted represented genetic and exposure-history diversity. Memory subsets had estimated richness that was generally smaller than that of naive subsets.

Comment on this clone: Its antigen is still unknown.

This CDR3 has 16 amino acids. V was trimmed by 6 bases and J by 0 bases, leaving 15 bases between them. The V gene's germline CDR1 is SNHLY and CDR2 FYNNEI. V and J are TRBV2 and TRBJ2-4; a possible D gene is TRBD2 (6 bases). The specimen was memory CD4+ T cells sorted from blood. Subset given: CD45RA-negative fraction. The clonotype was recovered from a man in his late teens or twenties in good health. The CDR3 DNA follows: TGTGCCAGCAGGCGGGGCTTAGAAATAGCCAAAAACATTCAGTACTTC. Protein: CASRRGLEIAKNIQYF.